The 25 T cell receptor beta chains below were found in one sample sequenced in a study of OX40 agonist ivuxolimab in advanced cancers. Only in-frame clones appear in the TCRdb table, and some are missing; sequencing was by immunoSEQ multiplex PCR. The repertoire holds more than 45,000 clones, with more than 75% as singletons. The sequencing used CD4+ or CD8+ T cells sorted from blood, collected in a trial of the OX40 agonist ivuxolimab. These receptors originate from an adult with an advanced solid tumor such as melanoma, head and neck, liver or kidney cancer.

This chain joins TRBV5-6 and TRBJ2-7; 9 bases are shared with TRBD1. V was clipped by 4 bases and J by 1 base; unmatched bases: 3. From germline, CDR1 is SGHDT and CDR2 YYEEEE. The CDR3 has 14 amino acids. The CDR3 is CASSPGQGSYEQYF. Written as DNA, the CDR3 is TGTGCCAGCAGCCCCGGACAGGGGTCCTACGAGCAGTACTTC.

V is TRBV28 and J is TRBJ2-7, with unresolved D. Germline CDR1 MDHEN, CDR2 SYDVKM. Deletions cut 5 bases from V and 7 bases from J, with 24 bases between. The CDR3 totals 16 residues. CDR3 sequence reads: CASSPVGRANPGEQYF. The CDR3 coding sequence is TGTGCCAGCAGTCCCGTCGGTAGGGCAAACCCGGGTGAGCAGTACTTC.

This rearrangement joins TRBV5-1 to TRBJ2-1; 12 positions agree with TRBD2. V was clipped by 2 bases and J by 1 base; unmatched bases: 4. From germline, CDR1 is SGHRS and CDR2 YFSETQ. The CDR3 is made up of 17 amino acids. In nucleotides, the CDR3 is TGCGCCAGCAGCTTCGGACTAGCGGGACTATCCTACAATGAGCAGTTCTTC. Amino acid sequence: CASSFGLAGLSYNEQFF.

This chain links TRBV28 with TRBJ2-7; 7 nucleotides match TRBD2. CDR1 MDHEN and CDR2 SYDVKM come from the germline V gene. The CDR3 loop spans 17 amino acids. J was trimmed by 3 bases and V by 8 bases; bases with no gene match: 19. In DNA form, the CDR3 reads TGTGCCAGCGGCGGAGAGCGGGAATCCCTCTGGGGCTACGAGCAGTACTTC. This gives the protein CASGGERESLWGYEQYF. The complete variable domain, with remaining parts taken from reference TRBV28 and TRBJ2-7, reads DVKVTQSSRYLVKRTGEKVFLECVQDMDHENMFWYRQDPGLGLRLIYFSYDVKMKEKGDIPEGYSVSREKKERFSLILESASTNQTSMYLCASGGERESLWGYEQYFGPGTRLTVT.

The chain combines TRBV2 with TRBJ2-1; 7 bases align to TRBD1. The CDR3 length is 16 residues. Germline trimming cut 7 bases from V and 4 bases from J; bases unmatched to any gene: 13. The germline gives CDR1 SNHLY, CDR2 FYNNEI. The CDR3 here is CASTMDRTARYNEQFF. For the CDR3, the DNA is TGTGCCAGCACCATGGACAGGACTGCTCGGTACAATGAGCAGTTCTTC.

The genes are TRBV28 and TRBJ2-2; D might be TRBD2 (5 bases). V gave up 2 bases and J gave up 1 base, with 5 bases separating them. This CDR3 region has 14 residues. Germline CDR1 reads MDHEN; CDR2 reads SYDVKM. CDR3 sequence reads: CASSLAGNTGELFF. The CDR3 DNA sequence: TGTGCCAGCAGTTTAGCGGGGAACACCGGGGAGCTGTTTTTT.

V gene TRBV6-4 combines with J gene TRBJ1-6; TRBD1 is a possible D gene (5 bases). Looked up from germline, CDR1 is MRHNA and CDR2 is SNTAGT. V gave up 5 bases and J gave up 8 bases, with 19 bases separating them. The CDR3 runs to 16 residues. The CDR3 DNA follows: TGTGCCAGCAGTTACCCCCGGGACGGAGGGGATTCACCCCTCCACTTT. Translating it yields CASSYPRDGGDSPLHF.

The chain's CDR3 is CASSGDSRTYEQYF. CDR3 sequence (DNA): TGTGCCAGCAGTGGGGACAGCCGGACCTACGAGCAGTACTTC. The J gene is TRBJ2-7, the V gene TRBV6-5; 7 bases line up with TRBD1. This CDR3 is 14 amino acids long. The germline V gene encodes CDR1 MNHEY and CDR2 SVGAGI. Trimming took 5 bases from V and 2 from J; bases not matched to a gene: 6.

The DNA for the CDR3 is TGTGCCAGCAGTTTCGTTCTGAGGGCCACGAGACCCTACGAGCAGTACTTC. Translating it yields CASSFVLRATRPYEQYF. V gene TRBV28 combines with J gene TRBJ2-7; possibly TRBD2 for D (5 bases). V was pared by 3 bases and J by 2 bases, with 20 bases between. This CDR3 contains 17 residues. Germline values: CDR1 MDHEN, CDR2 SYDVKM.

The chain joins TRBV28 to TRBJ2-2, with TRBD2 as a possible D gene (6 bases). Germline CDR1 MDHEN, CDR2 SYDVKM. V was pared by 5 bases and J by 7 bases, with 20 bases between. This CDR3 is 16 amino acids long. In DNA, the CDR3 is TGTGCCAGCAGTCCTCCAGGCTTAGGAGGGGTCGGGGAGCTGTTTTTT. Translation: CASSPPGLGGVGELFF.

The chain joins TRBV27 to TRBJ1-1, with TRBD1 matching 7 bases. This CDR3 has 15 amino acids. Germline V gives CDR1 MNHEY, CDR2 SMNVEV (reference sequence). Trimming at V came to 5 bases and at J to 0 bases, leaving 6 bases not matched to a gene. CDR3: CASSPTQGMNTEAFF. CDR3 nucleotides: TGTGCCAGCAGTCCTACACAGGGGATGAACACTGAAGCTTTCTTT.

The rearrangement joins TRBV5-3 to TRBJ2-5; D is ambiguous. TRBV5-3 qualifies as an ORF whose function is uncertain. The V end was cut by 5 bases, the J end by 7 bases, with 9 bases between. The CDR3 length is 11 residues. In DNA, the CDR3 is TGTGCCAGAAGGACCCCCAGGACCCAGTACTTC. It codes for CARRTPRTQYF.

This chain connects TRBV14 to TRBJ2-1; 7 bases line up with TRBD2. Germline V gene data show CDR1 as SGHDN and CDR2 as FVKESK. V was clipped by 7 bases and J by 4 bases; unmatched bases: 4. The CDR3 runs 13 residues. DNA for the CDR3: TGTGCCAGCACTCGGGGGGATTACAATGAGCAGTTCTTC. This codes for CASTRGDYNEQFF.

The chain is built from TRBV21-1 and TRBJ1-2. TRBV21-1 is a documented pseudogene. The CDR3 has 17 residues. CDR3 loop: CASSQKGTVEAHYGYTF. The CDR3 nucleotides read TGTGCCAGCAGTCAAAAAGGGACCGTCGAGGCTCACTATGGCTACACCTTC.

The chain links TRBV28 to TRBJ1-1; TRBD1 might be the D (6 bases). The CDR3 runs 14 residues. Germline V CDR1 and CDR2: MDHEN, SYDVKM. Trimming stripped 5 bases from V and 0 bases from J, with 10 bases between. CDR3 bases: TGTGCCAGCAGTCAAACAGGGATGAACACTGAAGCTTTCTTT. It yields the protein CASSQTGMNTEAFF. The full variable domain, its missing parts supplied by reference TRBV28 and TRBJ1-1, is DVKVTQSSRYLVKRTGEKVFLECVQDMDHENMFWYRQDPGLGLRLIYFSYDVKMKEKGDIPEGYSVSREKKERFSLILESASTNQTSMYLCASSQTGMNTEAFFGQGTRLTVV.

The CDR3 region is CASSLDWTGYYEQYF. In DNA, the CDR3 is TGTGCCAGCAGCTTGGATTGGACAGGGTACTACGAGCAGTACTTC. The V call is TRBV5-6, the J call TRBJ2-7; TRBD1 matches 8 bases. Germline V gene sequence: CDR1 SGHDT, CDR2 YYEEEE. The CDR3 sequence is 15 residues long. With V trimmed by 0 bases and J by 3 bases, 5 bases remained unmatched.

The chain joins TRBV11-2 to TRBJ2-5; the D call may be TRBD1 or TRBD2 (6 bases each). This CDR3 is built from 15 residues. V gave up 5 bases and J gave up 0 bases, with 13 bases separating them. Germline lookup yields CDR1 SGHAT and CDR2 FQNNGV. In DNA form, the CDR3 reads TGTGCCAGCAGCGACCGGGGGCAATACCAAGAGACCCAGTACTTC. It is translated as CASSDRGQYQETQYF.

The CDR3 loop is CASSPLAGGLYNEQFF. The CDR3 region has the DNA TGTGCCAGCAGCCCTCTAGCGGGAGGACTATACAATGAGCAGTTCTTC. The rearrangement links TRBV7-3 to TRBJ2-1, with 11 bases that match TRBD2. The CDR3 sequence is 16 residues long. Germline CDR1 is SGHTA and CDR2 is FQGTGA. V gave up 5 bases and J gave up 4 bases; unmatched junction bases: 7.

This rearrangement joins TRBV15 to TRBJ1-5, with D unclear. The V and J ends lost 3 bases and 6 bases respectively, with 9 bases between them. The CDR3 consists of 13 residues. From germline, CDR1 is LNHNV and CDR2 YYDKDF (reference sequence). The CDR3 sequence is CATSSSIIQPQHF. For the CDR3, the DNA is TGTGCCACCAGCAGTTCTATTATTCAGCCCCAGCATTTT.

This clone showed up just a few times. This chain connects TRBV6-5 to TRBJ1-6; the match to TRBD1 covers 9 bases. The germline V gene encodes CDR1 MNHEY and CDR2 SVGAGI. The J segment lost 8 bases and the V segment lost 2 bases, leaving 4 bases of the junction unmatched. CDR3 length: 15 residues. The CDR3 reads CASSYRDRVDSPLHF. CDR3 DNA: TGTGCCAGCAGTTACCGGGACAGGGTGGATTCACCCCTCCACTTT.

The chain couples TRBV27 to TRBJ2-1; 10 nucleotides align to TRBD2. Losses at the gene ends were 8 bases for V and 8 bases for J; bases not matched to a gene: 15. CDR1 is MNHEY, CDR2 SMNVEV, per germline (reference sequence). The CDR3 consists of 16 residues. DNA of the CDR3: TGTGCCAGCCGTCCTAGCGGGAGTAATTTCGGAGATGAGCAGTTCTTC. This gives the protein CASRPSGSNFGDEQFF.

The count of this clone is one. A much more abundant neighbour one base away suggests this may be a read error. This sample also contains other DNA sequences that code for the same CDR3. V and J are TRBV6-1 and TRBJ2-7; 7 bases fit TRBD1. The germline V gene has CDR1 MNHNS and CDR2 SASEGT. The CDR3 covers 14 residues. V dropped 6 bases and J dropped 3; count of bases not matched to a gene: 8. CDR3 in amino acids: CASSPTGTGYEQYF. The CDR3 DNA sequence: TGTGCCAGCAGCCCGACAGGGACGGGCTACGAGCAGTACTTC.

The chain combines TRBV13 with TRBJ2-7; 11 bases line up with TRBD2. The CDR3 is made up of 14 amino acids. With V trimmed by 4 bases and J by 2 bases, 1 base remained unmatched. Per the germline V gene, CDR1 is PRHDT and CDR2 is FYEKMQ (reference sequence). The CDR3 sequence is CASSSGLAAYEQYF. DNA for the CDR3: TGTGCCAGCAGCTCGGGACTAGCGGCCTACGAGCAGTACTTC.

The V gene is TRBV4-1, the J gene TRBJ2-5, with no clear D. The CDR3 is 17 amino acids. With 0 bases removed from V and 3 bases from J, the gap between germline ends came to 17 bases. The germline V gene has CDR1 MGHRA and CDR2 YSYEKL. DNA for the CDR3: TGCGCCAGCAGCCAAGATCCTATTTTTCAGTTTGAAGAGACCCAGTACTTC. Translation: CASSQDPIFQFEETQYF.

The rearrangement joins TRBV7-3 to TRBJ2-7; a weak D match, TRBD2 (5 bases). The V end was cut by 2 bases, the J end by 6 bases, with 11 bases between. Germline CDR1 is SGHTA and CDR2 is FQGTGA. This CDR3 has 13 residues. The CDR3 here is CASSLEGSGEQYF. The DNA for the CDR3 is TGTGCCAGCAGCTTAGAGGGTAGTGGCGAGCAGTACTTC.